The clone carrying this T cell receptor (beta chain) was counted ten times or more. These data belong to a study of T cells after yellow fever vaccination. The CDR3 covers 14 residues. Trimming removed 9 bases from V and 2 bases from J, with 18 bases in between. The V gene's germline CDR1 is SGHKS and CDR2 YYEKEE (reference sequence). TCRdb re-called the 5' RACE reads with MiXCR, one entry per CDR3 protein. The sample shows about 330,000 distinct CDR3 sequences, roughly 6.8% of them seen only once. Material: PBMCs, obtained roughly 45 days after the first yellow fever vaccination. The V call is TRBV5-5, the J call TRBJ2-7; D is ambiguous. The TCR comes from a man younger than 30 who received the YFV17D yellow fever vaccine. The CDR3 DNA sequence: TGTGCCATCACAAATAAACCGGAGACCTACGAGCAGTACGTC. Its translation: CAITNKPETYEQYV.